The following is a TCR beta chain sequence with its context. What it binds is unknown. The source of the sample is a study of T-cell memory formation after mild COVID-19. V was trimmed by 3 bases and J by 3 bases, leaving 12 bases between them. The CDR3 extends over 13 amino acids. Germline V gives CDR1 DFQATT, CDR2 SNEGSKA (reference sequence). With constant-segment primers, 5'RACE yielded cDNA libraries of TCR alpha and TCR beta that carried sample barcodes and UMIs. TCRdb called the 5' RACE reads again in MiXCR, with one record for every CDR3 protein. The sample holds around 300,000 distinct CDR3 sequences; approximately 19% are singletons and the top ten take 21%. Findings and limits, study-wide: Second-wave clones peaking on day 37 lacked confirmed SARS-CoV-2 specificity.

The sequence was collected from a man younger than 30 who had mild COVID-19 (a few samples of this study predate the infection). Cell type and time point are not known. What was sequenced was PBMCs or a T cell subset sorted from them (not recorded which). The gene calls are TRBV20-1 and TRBJ2-7, with D possibly matching TRBD2 (6 bases). The CDR3 region has the DNA TGCAGTGCTAGTATCGGGGGAATCTACGAGCAGTACGTC. This sequence encodes CSASIGGIYEQYV.